The rows below give T cell receptor beta chains drawn from one sample of a study of blood T cells in healthy people across ages. MiXCR, applied by TCRdb to the 5' RACE reads, yields one record per CDR3 protein. The table has fewer than 600,000 distinct CDR3 sequences, about 27% seen once. The sample was also reused in another study, on T cells of mothers and their children.

Sequencing was carried out using blood. These receptors all come from a boy aged 2-9 years in good health. CDR3s include the opening cysteine and the closing phenylalanine or tryptophan.

v_gene	j_gene	CDR3aa
TRBV4-1	TRBJ1-4	CASSQVGLMGTRDEKLFF
TRBV29-1	-	CSVATSGELYEQYF
TRBV21-1	TRBJ1-2	CASSSGGMTANYGYTF
TRBV6-1	TRBJ1-4	CASTRWTEKLFF
TRBV9	TRBJ2-1	CASSVDGPLYNEQFF
TRBV7-2	TRBJ2-4	CASSLTGWEDIQYF
TRBV7-9	TRBJ2-6	CASSLGQASSGANVLTF
TRBV12-3/TRBV12-4	TRBJ2-3	CASSAPLAGVSTDTQYF
TRBV20-1	TRBJ2-1	CSAREGTGFTNEQFF
TRBV28	TRBJ2-5	CASSSKRVPRETQYF
TRBV6-5	TRBJ1-1	CASRPHQNTEAFF
TRBV12-3/TRBV12-4	-	CASSWGRAEQFF
TRBV12-3/TRBV12-4	TRBJ2-4	CASSFGSGRNIQYF
TRBV4-2	TRBJ2-7	CASSQDYKLGEQYF
TRBV27	TRBJ2-7	CASSLSFGGVNFYEQYF
TRBV3-1	TRBJ2-2	CASSHRAGELFF
TRBV4-2	TRBJ2-7	CASSQDSTSGTYEQYF
TRBV29-1	TRBJ1-2	CSGEAQGADYGYTF
TRBV6-6	TRBJ1-1	CASGSLNTEAFF
TRBV29-1	TRBJ2-7	CSVQSRDEQYF
TRBV6-2/TRBV6-3	TRBJ2-2	CASSSGALDTGELFF
TRBV7-9	TRBJ2-5	CASSPTQRDQETQYF